These 32 T cell receptor beta chains came from one sample sequenced in a study of blood T cells in healthy people across ages. Primed by a sample-barcoded 5' primer and a J-beta primer mix, a second PCR proceeded for about 6 to 12 cycles. Each CDR3 protein is one row after TCRdb ran MiXCR on the 5' RACE reads. The sample lists roughly 800,000 distinct CDR3 sequences; roughly 50% were seen once. Sequences were obtained from blood. These receptors all stem from an elderly man in good health.

This chain links TRBV6-6 with TRBJ1-4; unclear D gene. The V and J ends lost 2 bases and 7 bases respectively, with 14 bases between them. Germline-derived CDR1 and CDR2 are MNHNY and SVGAGI (reference sequence). The CDR3 loop spans 15 amino acids. The CDR3 loop reads CASSYTTGGIEKLFF. In nucleotides, the CDR3 is TGTGCCAGCAGTTACACTACGGGAGGTATTGAAAAACTGTTTTTT.

The chain couples TRBV7-2 to TRBJ2-4, with 9 bases identical to TRBD1. The CDR3 has 14 amino acids. The V gene end was trimmed by 2 bases and the J gene end by 9 bases; junction bases not matched to a gene: 5. The germline CDR1 and CDR2 sequences are SGHTA and FQGNSA. CDR3: CASSLRQGVPIQYF. The CDR3 bases are TGTGCCAGCAGCTTACGACAGGGGGTTCCCATTCAGTACTTC.

The chain carries TRBV6-6 and TRBJ2-5, with 7 bases that match TRBD2. Germline V gene sequence: CDR1 MNHNY, CDR2 SVGAGI (reference sequence). The J segment lost 5 bases and the V segment lost 7 bases, leaving 7 bases of the junction unmatched. This CDR3 is 13 amino acids long. The CDR3 sequence is CASTSGMGETQYF. DNA for the CDR3: TGTGCCAGCACGAGCGGGATGGGGGAGACCCAGTACTTC.

This clonotype has only a few counts. The chain joins TRBV20-1 to TRBJ2-5, with D possibly called TRBD1 or TRBD2 (6 bases each). Germline CDR1 reads DFQATT; CDR2 reads SNEGSKA (reference sequence). The CDR3 contains 15 residues. V was cut by 0 bases and J by 11 bases, with 22 bases left in between. The CDR3 DNA sequence: TGCAGTGCTAGAGACCCAAGGAGGGGGGCAGGGGAGCAGTACTTC. Translating gives CSARDPRRGAGEQYF.

This clonotype was counted only a few times. The chain carries TRBV5-1 and TRBJ1-2; unclear D gene. Deletions cut 3 bases from V and 3 bases from J, with 9 bases between. The CDR3 is 13 residues long. Germline values: CDR1 SGHRS, CDR2 YFSETQ. This chain's CDR3 is CASSYAVDYGYTF. The CDR3 DNA follows: TGCGCCAGCAGCTATGCAGTAGACTATGGCTACACCTTC. Supplemented by reference TRBV5-1 and TRBJ1-2, the full variable domain reads KAGVTQTPRYLIKTRGQQVTLSCSPISGHRSVSWYQQTPGQGLQFLFEYFSETQRNKGNFPGRFSGRQFSNSRSEMNVSTLELGDSALYLCASSYAVDYGYTFGSGTRLTVV.

The chain recombines TRBV6-1 with TRBJ2-7, with D tentatively TRBD1 (6 bases). The V end lost 0 bases, the J end lost 3 bases, and 12 bases lay between the germline ends. Per the germline V gene, CDR1 is MNHNS and CDR2 is SASEGT. The CDR3 runs to 15 residues. The CDR3 DNA is TGTGCCAGCAGTGAAGCGTCAGGGGTGGGCTACGAGCAGTACTTC. This translates into CASSEASGVGYEQYF.

The chain employs TRBV5-1 and TRBJ2-7; no clear D. The CDR3 has 12 amino acids. With 3 bases removed from V and 6 bases from J, the gap between germline ends came to 10 bases. Germline CDR1 is SGHRS and CDR2 is YFSETQ. The CDR3 loop reads CASSWGSSEQYF. The CDR3, as DNA: TGCGCCAGCAGCTGGGGAAGTTCCGAGCAGTACTTC. The full variable domain, in which reference TRBV5-1 and TRBJ2-7 provide the parts outside the CDR3, is KAGVTQTPRYLIKTRGQQVTLSCSPISGHRSVSWYQQTPGQGLQFLFEYFSETQRNKGNFPGRFSGRQFSNSRSEMNVSTLELGDSALYLCASSWGSSEQYFGPGTRLTVT.

The rearrangement joins TRBV5-1 to TRBJ2-1; a possible D gene is TRBD2 (6 bases). The CDR3 covers 14 residues. CDR1 is SGHRS, CDR2 YFSETQ, per germline. V was shortened by 5 bases and J by 10 bases, with 19 bases between the two germline ends. CDR3 DNA: TGCGCCAGCAGAGGGGTAGCGGAAGATATAGAGCAGTTCTTC. Amino acids: CASRGVAEDIEQFF. Looking up the rest from reference TRBV5-1 and TRBJ2-1 gives the full variable domain: KAGVTQTPRYLIKTRGQQVTLSCSPISGHRSVSWYQQTPGQGLQFLFEYFSETQRNKGNFPGRFSGRQFSNSRSEMNVSTLELGDSALYLCASRGVAEDIEQFFGPGTRLTVL.

This clonotype has more than one count but fewer than ten. The J gene is TRBJ2-7, the V gene TRBV12-3 or TRBV12-4; perhaps TRBD1 as D (5 bases). Trimming left V 0 bases short and J 6 bases short, with 6 bases between. The CDR3 is 12 residues long. The chain's CDR3 is CASSLAGAEQYF. For the CDR3, the DNA is TGTGCCAGCAGTTTAGCTGGGGCCGAGCAGTACTTC.

The chain couples TRBV18 to TRBJ2-5; D ambiguous. Gene TRBJ2-7 matches the end of the DNA better, so the J call may be wrong. CDR1 and CDR2 from the germline V gene are KGHSH and LQKENI. CDR3 length: 15 residues. CDR3 DNA sequence: TGTGCCAGCTCACCGTTGCGGAGATCCCGATACGAGCAGTACTTC. Its translation: CASSPLRRSRYEQYF.

The genes are TRBV27 and TRBJ2-3, with TRBD2 identical over 7 bases. The germline V gene has CDR1 MNHEY and CDR2 SMNVEV (reference sequence). CDR3 length: 14 amino acids. The V gene end was trimmed by 8 bases and the J gene end by 3 bases; junction bases not matched to a gene: 8. DNA of the CDR3: TGTGCCAGCCTTAGGTCCGGGGGGACAGATACGCAGTATTTT. This translates into CASLRSGGTDTQYF.

This clonotype was seen a few times. The rearrangement joins TRBV9 to TRBJ2-7, with D possibly matching TRBD2 (6 bases). Trimming took off 4 bases at V and 0 bases at J, with 14 bases between the two ends. Germline values: CDR1 SGDLS, CDR2 YYNGEE. The CDR3 runs to 15 residues. Here the CDR3 reads CASSPLGAGSYEQYF. The CDR3 DNA follows: TGTGCCAGCAGCCCCCTTGGAGCGGGCTCCTACGAGCAGTACTTC.

The chain employs TRBV20-1 and TRBJ2-1, with D maybe TRBD2 (5 bases). Trimming removed 0 bases from V and 5 bases from J, with 11 bases in between. CDR3 length equals 14 residues. The germline V gene encodes CDR1 DFQATT and CDR2 SNEGSKA (reference sequence). CDR3: CSARDLATNNEQFF. The CDR3 bases are TGCAGTGCTAGAGATCTAGCTACAAACAATGAGCAGTTCTTC.

This clonotype was seen a handful of times. This chain connects TRBV3-1 to TRBJ2-7, with 9 bases aligning to TRBD1. Per germline, CDR1 LGHDT and CDR2 YNNKEL (reference sequence). The trim removed 4 bases at V and 2 bases at J, leaving 9 bases unmatched. This CDR3 has 16 residues. This CDR3 reads CASSPQIGTGTYEQYF. CDR3 sequence (DNA): TGTGCCAGCAGCCCCCAAATAGGGACAGGGACCTACGAGCAGTACTTC.

The chain has TRBV5-1 and TRBJ2-1; 9 bases are shared with TRBD2. This CDR3 has 16 amino acids. CDR1 is SGHRS, CDR2 YFSETQ, per germline. V dropped 4 bases and J dropped 3; count of bases not matched to a gene: 8. As DNA, the CDR3 is TGCGCCAGCAGCGGGGCCCAGACTAGCGGCTACAATGAGCAGTTCTTC. The encoded protein is CASSGAQTSGYNEQFF.

The chain uses TRBV6-1 and TRBJ2-3, with D uncertain. CDR1 is MNHNS and CDR2 is SASEGT in the germline V gene. The CDR3 consists of 15 residues. Trimming removed 2 bases from V and 14 bases from J, with 23 bases in between. CDR3: CASSEIQKGLGYAYF. CDR3 DNA: TGTGCCAGCAGTGAAATTCAGAAAGGATTAGGATACGCGTATTTT.

This clonotype was counted between two and nine times. V and J are TRBV29-1 and TRBJ1-2, with 7 bases fitting TRBD1. CDR1 and CDR2 from the germline V gene are SQVTM and ANQGSEA. V shed 2 bases and J 5 bases; nucleotides not matched to a gene: 5. This CDR3 region has 13 residues. CDR3 protein: CSVEMRGLYGYTF. DNA for the CDR3: TGCAGCGTTGAAATGAGGGGGCTGTATGGCTACACCTTC.

The chain joins TRBV4-2 to TRBJ2-7; the match to TRBD2 covers 8 bases. The CDR3 is 15 residues long. Germline values: CDR1 LGHNA, CDR2 YNFKEQ. Trimming cost V 4 bases and J 1 base; bases outside gene matches: 6. The CDR3 protein is CASSPDVAGSYEQYF. DNA for the CDR3: TGTGCCAGCAGCCCAGATGTAGCGGGATCCTACGAGCAGTACTTC.

In its sample, this clonotype was seen once. The V and J genes are TRBV12-3 or TRBV12-4 and TRBJ1-1; TRBD1 matches 10 bases. Losses at the gene ends were 3 bases for V and 5 bases for J; bases not matched to a gene: 6. The CDR3 has 15 residues. CDR3 nucleotide sequence: TGTGCCAGCAGTTTGATAGGACAGGGGGGGACTGAAGCTTTCTTT. Protein product: CASSLIGQGGTEAFF.

The genes are TRBV7-9 and TRBJ1-6; possibly TRBD1 for D (5 bases). Germline values: CDR1 SEHNR, CDR2 FQNEAQ (reference sequence). The length of the CDR3 is 15 residues. V gave up 5 bases and J gave up 11 bases, with 19 bases separating them. The CDR3 sequence is CASSVAGPERPPLHF. For the CDR3, the DNA is TGTGCCAGCAGCGTCGCGGGACCGGAGCGGCCACCCCTCCACTTT.

Comments on this clonotype: One junction end does not reproduce the germline sequence, and a read error may be involved. This chain uses TRBV5-1 with TRBJ1-1; no firm D call. Germline CDR1 is SGHRS and CDR2 is YFSETQ. The CDR3 has 13 amino acids. This CDR3 is CASSLDRGTEAFF. The CDR3, as DNA: TGTGCCAGCAGTTTAGACCGGGGCACTGAAGCTTTCTTT.

This clonotype was found a few times. CDR3 nucleotides: TGTGCCAGCAGCCCAGTGAGGAATAGCTCCTACGAGCAGTACTTC. It is translated as CASSPVRNSSYEQYF. The rearrangement uses TRBV7-9 and TRBJ2-7, with D uncertain. V dropped 5 bases and J dropped 0 bases, with 14 bases sitting between them. Germline CDR1 and CDR2: SEHNR and FQNEAQ (reference sequence). The length of the CDR3 is 15 residues.

The V and J genes are TRBV14 and TRBJ2-6; no firm D call. Germline CDR1 is SGHDN and CDR2 is FVKESK. This CDR3 spans 14 amino acids. V lost 4 bases and J 2 bases, leaving 6 bases between the germline ends. Written as DNA, the CDR3 is TGTGCCAGCAGCCCGATGGCTGGGGCCAACGTCCTGACTTTC. Its translation: CASSPMAGANVLTF.

Turning to this clonotype: A junction boundary mismatches the germline segment, possibly from a read error. The chain links TRBV4-2 to TRBJ1-2; the D is unclear. The CDR3 covers 15 residues. CDR1 LGHNA and CDR2 YNFKEQ come from the germline V gene. CDR3 sequence: CVSSQGLPGTYGYTF. CDR3 sequence (DNA): TGTGTCAGCAGCCAAGGCCTGCCGGGCACCTATGGCTACACCTTC.

This clonotype has just a few counts. J is TRBJ1-2 and V is TRBV7-9; 7 nucleotides line up with TRBD1. V lost 7 bases, J lost 6 bases, and 8 bases stayed unmatched. The CDR3 loop spans 13 amino acids. The germline CDR1 and CDR2 sequences are SEHNR and FQNEAQ (reference sequence). DNA of the CDR3: TGTGCCAGCATCCTTGGGACAGACGATGGCTACACCTTC. It encodes CASILGTDDGYTF.

The gene calls are TRBV20-1 and TRBJ2-1; tentative D call: TRBD1 (5 bases). V was trimmed by 1 base and J by 9 bases, leaving 16 bases between them. The CDR3 runs 14 residues. Germline V gene data show CDR1 as DFQATT and CDR2 as SNEGSKA (reference sequence). CDR3 residues: CSARGGRVRAEQFF. The DNA for the CDR3 is TGCAGTGCTAGAGGCGGCAGGGTAAGGGCTGAGCAGTTCTTC.

The chain carries TRBV7-3 and TRBJ2-5; a possible D gene is TRBD2 (5 bases). CDR3 length: 13 amino acids. Germline CDR1 reads SGHTA; CDR2 reads FQGTGA. Trimming stripped 5 bases from V and 4 bases from J, with 11 bases between. The CDR3 DNA is TGTGCCAGCAGCACCACTAGTAGAGAGACCCAGTACTTC. Translation: CASSTTSRETQYF.

There are a few counts of this clonotype. This chain links TRBV10-3 with TRBJ2-1; perhaps TRBD2 as D (6 bases). Trimming cost V 11 bases and J 4 bases, with 21 bases left between them. Germline loops: CDR1 ENHRY, CDR2 SYGVKD. The CDR3 extends over 15 amino acids. This CDR3 reads CAAAGGPTSYNEQFF. DNA for the CDR3: TGTGCCGCCGCCGGGGGACCAACTTCTTACAATGAGCAGTTCTTC.

V is TRBV30 and J is TRBJ1-2, with D perhaps matching TRBD1 (5 bases). V lost 0 bases to trimming and J lost 6 bases, with 17 bases between them. The germline CDR1 and CDR2 sequences are GTSNPN and SVGIG (reference sequence). This CDR3 spans 15 amino acids. The CDR3, as DNA: TGTGCCTGGAGTGTAGGGACTCCAAACGTCCATGGCTACACCTTC. Translation gives CAWSVGTPNVHGYTF. Variable domain in full (rest from reference TRBV30 and TRBJ1-2): SQTIHQWPATLVQPVGSPLSLECTVEGTSNPNLYWYRQAAGRGLQLLFYSVGIGQISSEVPQNLSASRPQDRQFILSSKKLLLSDSGFYLCAWSVGTPNVHGYTFGSGTRLTVV.

This clonotype showed up just a few times. The V gene is TRBV7-2, the J gene TRBJ2-5, with D possibly matching TRBD1 (6 bases). The V end was cut by 5 bases, the J end by 5 bases, with 15 bases between. The germline V gene encodes CDR1 SGHTA and CDR2 FQGNSA. The CDR3 runs 14 residues. Here the CDR3 reads CASSARQAGETQYF. The CDR3 bases are TGTGCCAGCAGCGCGAGACAGGCCGGGGAGACCCAGTACTTC.

The chain is built from TRBV5-6 and TRBJ1-2; perhaps TRBD1 as D (5 bases). V lost 0 bases and J lost 2, with 11 bases in between. CDR3 length: 15 residues. The germline CDR1 and CDR2 sequences are SGHDT and YYEEEE. The CDR3 coding sequence is TGTGCCAGCAGCTTGGTCAGGGCTTTCAACTATGGCTACACCTTC. Encoded protein: CASSLVRAFNYGYTF.

In this sample, this clonotype turned up a few times. The chain joins TRBV7-9 to TRBJ2-1; the D gene is possibly TRBD2 (5 bases). There are 13 residues in the CDR3. The V and J ends lost 5 bases and 2 bases respectively, with 7 bases between them. Germline-derived CDR1 and CDR2 are SEHNR and FQNEAQ (reference sequence). The CDR3 protein is CASSGLPYNEQFF. CDR3 in DNA: TGTGCCAGCAGCGGACTCCCCTACAATGAGCAGTTCTTC.